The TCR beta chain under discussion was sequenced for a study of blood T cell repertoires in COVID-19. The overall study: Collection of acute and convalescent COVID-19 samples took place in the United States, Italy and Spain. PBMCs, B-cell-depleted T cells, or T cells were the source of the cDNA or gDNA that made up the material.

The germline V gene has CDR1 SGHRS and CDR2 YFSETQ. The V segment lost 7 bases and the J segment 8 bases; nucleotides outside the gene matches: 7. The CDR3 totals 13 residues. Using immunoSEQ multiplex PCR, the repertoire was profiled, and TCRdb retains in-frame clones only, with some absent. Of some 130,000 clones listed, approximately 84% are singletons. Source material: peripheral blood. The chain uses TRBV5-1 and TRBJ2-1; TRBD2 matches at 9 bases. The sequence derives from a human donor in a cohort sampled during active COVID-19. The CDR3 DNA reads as TGCGCCAGCCGGCCTTTAGCGGGGGATGAGCAGTTCTTC. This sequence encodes CASRPLAGDEQFF.